The rows below give T cell receptor beta chains drawn from one sample of a study of vaccination and CD4 T cells after COVID-19. TCRdb re-analysed the PCR reads in MiXCR, keeping a single row per CDR3 protein. This sample has 9,000 to 13,000 distinct CDR3 sequences; under 30% occur once, and the top ten carry about 23%. These TCRs are of unknown antigen specificity. The source was CD4+ T cells from blood, cultured in vitro, collected after SARS-CoV-2 vaccination. These TCRs come from a human donor who had recovered from COVID-19. The CDR3 runs from the conserved cysteine through the conserved F or W. The D gene is left open where the match is weak. Clone size is stated in some rows and not others, as once, few, many or a class when expanded.

D gene	V gene	clone size	J gene	CDR3 protein	CDR3 DNA
-	TRBV19	-	TRBJ2-1	CASSIGPGNEQFF	TGTGCCAGTAGTATAGGTCCAGGAAATGAGCAGTTCTTC
-	TRBV28	-	TRBJ1-1	CASSFGTMNTEAFF	TGTGCCAGCAGTTTTGGCACGATGAACACTGAAGCTTTCTTT
TRBD2	TRBV20-1	medium-sized	TRBJ2-5	CSAREASGQWETQYF	TGCAGTGCTAGGGAGGCTAGCGGTCAATGGGAGACCCAGTACTTC
TRBD1	TRBV7-2	few	TRBJ1-2	CASSRSHGTGDQGYTF	TGTGCCAGCAGTAGATCACACGGGACAGGGGATCAGGGCTACACCTTC
-	TRBV28	-	TRBJ1-2	CASRAQGLQGYTF	TGTGCCAGCAGGGCACAGGGTCTACAAGGCTACACCTTC
TRBD1	TRBV7-9	-	TRBJ2-3	CASSLTWRQGADTQYF	TGTGCCAGCAGCCTCACCTGGAGACAGGGCGCAGATACGCAGTATTTT
-	TRBV20-1	-	TRBJ1-2	CSARAGGGYGYTF	TGCAGTGCTAGAGCGGGGGGTGGCTATGGCTACACCTTC
-	TRBV20-1	-	TRBJ2-3	CSARKGSPTDTQYF	TGCAGTGCTAGAAAGGGATCGCCCACAGATACGCAGTATTTT
TRBD1	TRBV28	-	TRBJ2-7	CASSSAGTGTYEQYF	TGTGCCAGCAGTTCTGCCGGGACAGGGACCTACGAGCAGTACTTC
-	TRBV7-2	-	TRBJ1-5	CASSLGQLRNQPQHF	TGTGCCAGCAGCTTGGGTCAGCTTCGCAATCAGCCCCAGCATTTT
-	TRBV14	-	TRBJ1-1	CASSHGGRVTEAFF	TGTGCCAGCAGCCACGGAGGCAGGGTGACTGAAGCTTTCTTT
-	TRBV7-7	medium-sized	TRBJ2-7	CASSLVWDDEQYF	TGTGCCAGCAGCTTAGTTTGGGACGACGAGCAGTACTTC
-	TRBV20-1	medium-sized	TRBJ1-2	CSARTHGNNGYTF	TGCAGTGCTAGAACCCACGGGAATAATGGCTACACCTTC
TRBD1	TRBV6-5	medium-sized	TRBJ1-2	CASSSGGGYTF	TGTGCCAGCAGTTCAGGGGGCGGCTACACCTTC
TRBD1	TRBV20-1	medium-sized	TRBJ2-5	CSAHRQGQETQYF	TGCAGTGCTCATAGACAGGGCCAAGAGACCCAGTACTTC
-	TRBV28	few	TRBJ1-2	CASRYPYSNYGYTF	TGTGCCAGCAGATACCCGTACAGTAACTATGGCTACACCTTC
-	TRBV7-9	few	TRBJ1-1	CASSLVERTEAFF	TGTGCCAGCAGCTTAGTCGAGAGAACTGAAGCTTTCTTT
TRBD1	TRBV10-1	few	TRBJ1-1	CASSPYRTGEEAFF	TGCGCCAGCAGTCCCTACCGGACAGGGGAAGAAGCTTTCTTT
TRBD2	TRBV7-2	-	TRBJ2-5	CASSLGLAGGLAQYF	TGTGCCAGCAGCTTAGGGCTAGCGGGGGGGCTGGCCCAGTACTTC
-	TRBV6-5	-	TRBJ1-1	CASSYSWARNTEAFF	TGTGCCAGCAGTTACTCGTGGGCCCGGAACACTGAAGCTTTCTTT
-	TRBV7-9	few	TRBJ2-1	CASSKSGGEQFF	TGTGCCAGCAGTAAAAGTGGGGGTGAGCAGTTCTTC
-	TRBV20-1	few	TRBJ2-6	CSARVGSGANVLTF	TGCAGTGCTAGAGTAGGGTCTGGGGCCAACGTCCTGACTTTC
TRBD2	TRBV7-8	few	TRBJ2-1	CASSPRGTSGYNEQFF	TGTGCCAGCAGCCCTCGGGGGACTAGCGGTTACAATGAGCAGTTCTTC
TRBD2	TRBV5-4	-	TRBJ2-7	CASSQGREGFYEQYF	TGTGCCAGCAGCCAGGGGCGGGAGGGTTTCTACGAGCAGTACTTC
TRBD1	TRBV20-1	medium-sized	TRBJ1-6	CSAGQGGDSPLHF	TGCAGTGCGGGACAGGGGGGAGATTCACCCCTCCACTTT
TRBD1	TRBV27	-	TRBJ2-6	CASSLSRDSSGANVLTF	TGTGCCAGCAGTCTGTCCCGGGACAGCTCTGGGGCCAACGTCCTGACTTTC
-	TRBV20-1	medium-sized	TRBJ2-5	CSARDVQETQYF	TGCAGTGCTAGGGACGTCCAAGAGACCCAGTACTTC
-	TRBV7-2	-	TRBJ2-3	CASSLASLASGDTQYF	TGTGCCAGCAGCTTAGCCTCCCTAGCCAGTGGAGATACGCAGTATTTT
TRBD1	TRBV15	large	TRBJ1-2	CATGSRTGSGYTF	TGTGCCACAGGGAGTAGGACAGGGAGTGGCTACACCTTC
TRBD2	TRBV6-1	few	TRBJ2-7	CASSKNVLAGGPLDEQYF	TGTGCCAGCAGTAAAAACGTGCTAGCGGGAGGGCCCCTGGACGAGCAGTACTTC
TRBD1	TRBV27	few	TRBJ2-7	CASSFGTGHYEQYF	TGTGCCAGCAGTTTTGGGACAGGGCACTACGAGCAGTACTTC
TRBD1	TRBV10-3	-	TRBJ1-2	CAITLGTGNYGYTF	TGTGCCATCACCCTAGGGACAGGGAATTATGGCTACACCTTC
-	TRBV20-1	-	TRBJ1-1	CSASGGVNTEAFF	TGCAGTGCTAGCGGGGGGGTCAACACTGAAGCTTTCTTT
-	TRBV20-1	medium-sized	TRBJ2-3	CSAGSGVATDTQYF	TGCAGTGCTGGTTCAGGGGTCGCCACAGATACGCAGTATTTT
-	TRBV12-3/TRBV12-4	-	TRBJ1-2	CASSPSRSDGYTF	TGTGCCAGCAGTCCCTCCCGGAGCGATGGCTACACCTTC
-	TRBV5-1	few	TRBJ2-1	CASSDQGSSYNEQFF	TGCGCCAGCAGCGATCAGGGAAGCTCCTACAATGAGCAGTTCTTC
TRBD2	TRBV20-1	few	TRBJ2-1	CSARGTSGGARSYNEQFF	TGCAGTGCCCGAGGGACTAGCGGGGGAGCACGCTCCTACAATGAGCAGTTCTTC
-	TRBV24-1	medium-sized	TRBJ1-1	CATSAGGRNTEAFF	TGTGCCACCAGTGCGGGGGGGAGGAACACTGAAGCTTTCTTT
-	TRBV24-1	-	TRBJ2-7	CATSSIGYEQYF	TGTGCCACCAGCAGTATTGGCTACGAGCAGTACTTC
-	TRBV20-1	medium-sized	TRBJ2-7	CSANQGTYEQYF	TGCAGTGCTAATCAGGGGACCTACGAGCAGTACTTC
-	TRBV28	-	TRBJ2-7	CASRGAGISYEQYF	TGTGCCAGCAGGGGGGCGGGGATTTCCTACGAGCAGTACTTC
-	TRBV28	few	TRBJ2-7	CASSLQRALGQYF	TGTGCCAGCAGTTTGCAAAGGGCGCTGGGGCAGTACTTC
-	TRBV11-2	-	TRBJ1-6	CASSPERVTDSPLHF	TGTGCCAGCAGCCCTGAGCGGGTTACGGATTCACCCCTCCACTTT
-	TRBV28	-	TRBJ2-7	CASLTGAPAALEQYF	TGTGCCAGCCTTACCGGGGCCCCCGCCGCCCTGGAGCAGTACTTC
TRBD1	TRBV6-1	-	TRBJ2-7	CASRRPGQGAGEQYF	TGTGCCAGCAGACGTCCGGGACAGGGGGCGGGCGAGCAGTACTTC
-	TRBV20-1	-	TRBJ1-1	CSAPGSPDEIMNTEAFF	TGCAGTGCCCCAGGATCGCCCGACGAAATAATGAACACTGAAGCTTTCTTT
-	TRBV6-5	few	TRBJ2-5	CASSYTILQQETQYF	TGTGCCAGCAGTTACACAATCCTACAACAAGAGACCCAGTACTTC
-	TRBV28	few	TRBJ1-6	CASSPKNSPLHF	TGTGCCAGCAGTCCTAAAAATTCACCCCTCCACTTT
-	TRBV10-3	few	TRBJ2-7	CAISERTASSYEQYF	TGTGCCATCAGCGAACGGACAGCTAGCTCCTACGAGCAGTACTTC
-	TRBV20-1	once	TRBJ1-1	CSARSRLEAFF	TGCAGTGCTAGATCCCGACTCGAAGCTTTCTTT
-	TRBV28	once	TRBJ2-1	CASSFLRPLGNEQFF	TGTGCCAGCAGTTTTCTTAGGCCGCTAGGCAATGAGCAGTTCTTC
-	TRBV20-1	few	TRBJ2-1	CSAYAGLSYNEQFF	TGCAGTGCTTATGCGGGACTTTCCTACAATGAGCAGTTCTTC
-	TRBV20-1	-	TRBJ1-1	CSACGDFTEAFF	TGCAGTGCCTGCGGGGATTTCACTGAAGCTTTCTTT
-	TRBV10-1	medium-sized	TRBJ2-5	CASHQGAFLCWETQYF	TGCGCCAGCCACCAAGGGGCCTTCCTTTGCTGGGAGACCCAGTACTTC
TRBD1	TRBV6-5	medium-sized	TRBJ1-6	CASSYSIQGGNSPLHF	TGTGCCAGCAGTTACTCGATTCAGGGGGGAAATTCACCCCTCCACTTT
-	TRBV20-1	-	TRBJ1-1	CSARDSRETEAFF	TGCAGTGCTAGAGATTCCCGGGAGACTGAAGCTTTCTTT
-	TRBV5-1	-	TRBJ2-7	CASSLIGAGDEQYF	TGCGCCAGCAGCTTGATAGGGGCGGGTGACGAGCAGTACTTC